These 22 T cell receptor beta chains were all obtained from the same sample, sequenced in a study of OX40 agonist ivuxolimab in advanced cancers. Profiling relied on immunoSEQ multiplex PCR, and the TCRdb table lists in-frame clones only, not all of them. Seen here are approximately 80,000 clones, nearly 90% observed once, and the top ten hold less than 0.2%. Specimen: CD4+ or CD8+ T cells sorted from blood, collected in a trial of the OX40 agonist ivuxolimab. The receptors were gathered from an adult with an advanced solid tumor such as melanoma, head and neck, liver or kidney cancer.

V gene TRBV7-3 combines with J gene TRBJ2-1, with TRBD1 as a possible D gene (5 bases). Germline CDR1 is SGHTA and CDR2 is FQGTGA. Deletions cut 4 bases from V and 9 bases from J, with 7 bases between. The CDR3 extends over 11 amino acids. As DNA, the CDR3 is TGTGCCAGCAGCTCTGGGGCTGAGCAGTTCTTC. Its protein product is CASSSGAEQFF.

V gene TRBV5-1 combines with J gene TRBJ1-1, with a weak D call TRBD1 (5 bases). CDR1 and CDR2 from the germline V gene are SGHRS and YFSETQ. Trimming removed 2 bases from V and 1 base from J, with 9 bases in between. This CDR3 has 14 amino acids. CDR3 coding DNA: TGCGCCAGCAGCTTAGGACACGGGAACACTGAAGCTTTCTTT. This translates into CASSLGHGNTEAFF. Combining the CDR3 with reference TRBV5-1 and TRBJ1-1 gives the whole variable domain KAGVTQTPRYLIKTRGQQVTLSCSPISGHRSVSWYQQTPGQGLQFLFEYFSETQRNKGNFPGRFSGRQFSNSRSEMNVSTLELGDSALYLCASSLGHGNTEAFFGQGTRLTVV.

The genes are TRBV18 and TRBJ2-1, with D uncertain. From germline, CDR1 is KGHSH and CDR2 LQKENI. The CDR3 runs to 12 residues. Trimming removed 2 bases from V and 12 bases from J, with 11 bases in between. The CDR3 loop reads CASSPGVGPQFF. CDR3 coding DNA: TGTGCCAGCTCACCAGGGGTCGGACCGCAGTTCTTC.

The CDR3 reads CASSLSAGSSYNEQFF. As DNA, the CDR3 is TGTGCCAGCAGCTTGTCGGCGGGGTCCTCCTACAATGAGCAGTTCTTC. V is TRBV5-5 and J is TRBJ2-1; TRBD2 might be the D (6 bases). Trimming removed 1 base at V and 0 bases at J, with 11 bases between. The CDR3 is made up of 16 amino acids. CDR1 is SGHKS, CDR2 YYEKEE, per germline (reference sequence).

The chain recombines TRBV6-5 with TRBJ1-1; no firm D call. Deletions cut 0 bases from V and 4 bases from J, with 15 bases between. This CDR3 is built from 16 residues. CDR1 and CDR2 from the germline V gene are MNHEY and SVGAGI. CDR3 in amino acids: CASSYSISGSSTEAFF. CDR3 DNA: TGTGCCAGCAGTTACTCGATATCGGGGTCGAGCACTGAAGCTTTCTTT.

The table lists this clone with a count of one. This rearrangement joins TRBV19 to TRBJ1-2; 7 positions match TRBD1. Germline lookup yields CDR1 LNHDA and CDR2 SQIVND (reference sequence). CDR3 length: 15 amino acids. Germline trimming cut 5 bases from V and 4 bases from J; bases unmatched to any gene: 10. Here the CDR3 DNA reads TGTGCCAGTAGTGTGGAAGGGGGCTTACTCTATGGCTACACCTTC. Its protein is CASSVEGGLLYGYTF. The whole variable domain, remainder taken from reference TRBV19 and TRBJ1-2, is DGGITQSPKYLFRKEGQNVTLSCEQNLNHDAMYWYRQDPGQGLRLIYYSQIVNDFQKGDIAEGYSVSREKKESFPLTVTSAQKNPTAFYLCASSVEGGLLYGYTFGSGTRLTVV.

The rearrangement joins TRBV2 to TRBJ2-2; unclear D gene. V was pared by 11 bases and J by 0 bases, with 16 bases between. The CDR3 runs to 15 residues. CDR1 and CDR2 from the germline V gene are SNHLY and FYNNEI. For the CDR3, the DNA is TGTGCCGTCGCCCAAGTACTCGCGAACACCGGGGAGCTGTTTTTT. It encodes CAVAQVLANTGELFF.

In this sample, this clone turned up once. The chain has TRBV5-4 and TRBJ2-1, with D unclear. The CDR3 consists of 13 residues. The germline V gene has CDR1 SGHNT and CDR2 YYREEE (reference sequence). V lost 0 bases to trimming and J lost 6 bases, with 7 bases between them. CDR3 sequence reads: CASSLVQTNEQFF. The CDR3 DNA reads TGTGCCAGCAGCTTGGTACAGACCAATGAGCAGTTCTTC.

V is TRBV5-1 and J is TRBJ2-1, with TRBD1 matching over 7 bases. Unmatched junction bases numbered 4, after V lost 0 bases and J lost 4 bases. The CDR3 totals 15 residues. CDR1 and CDR2 (germline): SGHRS, YFSETQ. The DNA of the CDR3 is TGCGCCAGCAGCTTGGCCGGGACAGAGTACAATGAGCAGTTCTTC. Protein: CASSLAGTEYNEQFF.

The CDR3 region has the DNA TGTGCCAGCAGCGTAGTGAGCCAAGAGACCCAGTACTTC. This encodes CASSVVSQETQYF. The chain combines TRBV9 with TRBJ2-5; D uncertain. Germline-derived CDR1 and CDR2 are SGDLS and YYNGEE. The ends were cut back, 0 bases at V and 1 base at J, with 4 bases in the middle. CDR3 size: 13 residues.

The chain has TRBV7-9 and TRBJ2-5; the D is unclear. Trimming cost V 2 bases and J 5 bases, with 6 bases left between them. This CDR3 is 12 amino acids long. Germline loops: CDR1 SEHNR, CDR2 FQNEAQ (reference sequence). In nucleotides, the CDR3 is TGTGCCAGCAGCTTAATAGGGGAGACCCAGTACTTC. Translated, it gives CASSLIGETQYF.

The chain has TRBV18 and TRBJ1-2; TRBD1 might be the D (5 bases). The V end lost 3 bases, the J end lost 3 bases, and 17 bases lay between the germline ends. The CDR3 sequence is 16 residues long. Germline V CDR1 and CDR2: KGHSH, LQKENI. CDR3 amino acids: CASSPVGGMTDYGYTF. The CDR3 coding sequence is TGTGCCAGCTCACCCGTCGGGGGGATGACGGACTATGGCTACACCTTC.

This clone was counted only a few times. V and J are TRBV5-6 and TRBJ2-5; no firm D call. In germline, CDR1 is SGHDT, CDR2 YYEEEE. This CDR3 is 11 amino acids long. Trimming removed 0 bases at V and 5 bases at J, with 2 bases between. CDR3 region: CASSLEETQYF. The CDR3 DNA reads as TGTGCCAGCAGCTTGGAGGAGACCCAGTACTTC.

The chain joins TRBV19 to TRBJ1-1; D is unclear. CDR3 length equals 14 residues. Trimming cost V 1 base and J 5 bases, with 11 bases left between them. The V gene's germline CDR1 is LNHDA and CDR2 SQIVND (reference sequence). CDR3 in DNA: TGTGCCAGTAGTATAGTAGGAGGTTATACTGAAGCTTTCTTT. This codes for CASSIVGGYTEAFF. Together with reference TRBV19 and TRBJ1-1, the CDR3 gives the full variable domain: DGGITQSPKYLFRKEGQNVTLSCEQNLNHDAMYWYRQDPGQGLRLIYYSQIVNDFQKGDIAEGYSVSREKKESFPLTVTSAQKNPTAFYLCASSIVGGYTEAFFGQGTRLTVV.

In this sample, this clone turned up once. The genes are TRBV28 and TRBJ1-6; D might be TRBD1 (5 bases). The CDR3 extends over 13 amino acids. Germline-derived CDR1 and CDR2 are MDHEN and SYDVKM. V was clipped by 5 bases and J by 9 bases, with 11 bases between them. The DNA of the CDR3 is TGTGCCAGCAGTCTCCAGGGAGGTTCACCCCTCCACTTT. It yields the protein CASSLQGGSPLHF.

DNA of the CDR3: TGTGCCAGCAGAAGGGACAGGGTGAACGGGGAGCTGTTTTTT. It encodes CASRRDRVNGELFF. J is TRBJ2-2 and V is TRBV28; 9 nucleotides agree with TRBD1. Trimming at V came to 6 bases and at J to 7 bases, leaving 6 bases not matched to a gene. CDR1 MDHEN and CDR2 SYDVKM come from the germline V gene. CDR3 length: 14 residues.

The chain uses TRBV6-4 and TRBJ2-3; 12 nucleotides agree with TRBD2. Trimming cost V 6 bases and J 5 bases; bases outside gene matches: 6. CDR3 length: 15 residues. Germline CDR1 MRHNA, CDR2 SNTAGT. Here the CDR3 DNA reads TGTGCCAGCAGGGCTAGCGGGAGGGCCGTAGATACGCAGTATTTT. This gives the protein CASRASGRAVDTQYF.

J is TRBJ1-1 and V is TRBV5-1; 7 nucleotides align to TRBD1. This CDR3 is 15 amino acids long. Per germline, CDR1 SGHRS and CDR2 YFSETQ. J was trimmed by 2 bases and V by 4 bases; bases with no gene match: 8. CDR3 protein: CASSESTGFNTEAFF. The CDR3 region has the DNA TGCGCCAGCAGCGAATCGACAGGGTTCAACACTGAAGCTTTCTTT.

The V gene is TRBV7-9, the J gene TRBJ1-1; 8 nucleotides align to TRBD1. The CDR3 extends over 13 amino acids. CDR1 is SEHNR, CDR2 FQNEAQ, per germline (reference sequence). J gave up 7 bases and V 4 bases, and 5 bases lay outside the gene matches. The DNA of the CDR3 is TGTGCCAGCAGCTACAGACAGGGGTTTGAAGCTTTCTTT. This gives the protein CASSYRQGFEAFF.

The chain uses TRBV11-2 and TRBJ1-1; D remains unclear. V lost 1 base, J lost 0 bases, and 3 bases lay in between. Germline assignment: CDR1 SGHAT and CDR2 FQNNGV. CDR3 length equals 13 residues. CDR3 in amino acids: CASSLGLNTEAFF. Here the CDR3 DNA reads TGTGCCAGCAGCTTAGGGTTGAACACTGAAGCTTTCTTT.

This sequence joins TRBV30 and TRBJ2-6; maybe TRBD2 (5 bases). Germline-derived CDR1 and CDR2 are GTSNPN and SVGIG (reference sequence). Trimming cost V 0 bases and J 12 bases, with 6 bases left between them. This CDR3 has 11 residues. CDR3 DNA sequence: TGTGCCTGGAGTGTAACTAGCGTCCTGACTTTC. It specifies CAWSVTSVLTF.

This chain links TRBV18 with TRBJ2-7; 9 bases line up with TRBD1. V trimming: 3 bases; J trimming: 0 bases; junction bases outside the gene matches: 6. Germline V gene data show CDR1 as KGHSH and CDR2 as LQKENI. This CDR3 has 16 residues. CDR3 loop: CASSPVGQGLSYEQYF. In DNA, the CDR3 is TGTGCCAGCTCACCTGTGGGACAGGGACTCTCCTACGAGCAGTACTTC. The full variable domain, with the rest looked up from reference TRBV18 and TRBJ2-7, is NAGVMQNPRHLVRRRGQEARLRCSPMKGHSHVYWYRQLPEEGLKFMVYLQKENIIDESGMPKERFSAEFPKEGPSILRIQQVVRGDSAAYFCASSPVGQGLSYEQYFGPGTRLTVT.